One and the same sample provided the 3 T cell receptor beta chains below, sequenced in a study of T cells in women clearing cervical HPV infection. Repertoires were generated with immunoSEQ multiplex PCR, while TCRdb's copy carries only in-frame clones and drops some. This sample contains around 39,000 clones. What was sequenced was blood buffy coat. These receptors were obtained from a woman between 18 and 69 years old with a cervical HPV16 infection that either progressed to CIN3+ or cleared (not recorded which).

Details on this clone: The read comes to an end 3 residues before the CDR3 does, leaving the germline J gene to fill in the end. The rearrangement joins TRBV10-3 to TRBJ2-2; D might be TRBD2 (6 bases). Germline V gene lookup returns CDR1 ENHRY and CDR2 SYGVKD. The CDR3 consists of 14 residues. V was shortened by 6 bases and J by 7 bases, with 15 bases between the two germline ends. The CDR3 here is CAIRAGSSNGELFF. The CDR3 bases that were read are TGTGCCATCAGGGCGGGATCTTCCAACGGGGAG.

As regards this clone: The sequence runs out 3 residues before the end of the CDR3; the remainder is reconstructed from the germline J gene. This sequence joins TRBV5-4 and TRBJ2-5; TRBD2 is a possible D gene (5 bases). CDR1 and CDR2 (germline): SGHNT, YYREEE (reference sequence). Trimming shortened V by 4 bases and J by 0 bases, and 13 bases separated the two germline ends. The CDR3 runs to 15 residues. The sequenced CDR3 bases are TGTGCCAGCAGCCCTGCGGGTCGGGACCAAGAGACC. This gives the protein CASSPAGRDQET. The entire CDR3 protein is CASSPAGRDQETQYF.

Note on this clone: Read sequence stops 3 residues before the CDR3 end, and the germline J gene provides the missing end. The genes are TRBV18 and TRBJ2-5; no clear D. Trimming left V 3 bases short and J 4 bases short, with 9 bases between. The CDR3 is made up of 13 amino acids. In germline, CDR1 is KGHSH, CDR2 LQKENI. The DNA read from the CDR3 is TGTGCCAGCTCACCCGCGGTCGGAGAGACC. Its translation is CASSPAVGET. The complete CDR3 reads CASSPAVGETQYF. The full variable domain, completed using reference TRBV18 and TRBJ2-5, is NAGVMQNPRHLVRRRGQEARLRCSPMKGHSHVYWYRQLPEEGLKFMVYLQKENIIDESGMPKERFSAEFPKEGPSILRIQQVVRGDSAAYFCASSPAVGETQYFGPGTRLLVL.